The 11 T cell receptor beta chains listed next were all sequenced from one sample in a study of blood T cell repertoires in COVID-19. The table came from immunoSEQ multiplex PCR; TCRdb's copy has only in-frame clones and leaves some out. The sample lists more than 100,000 clones; about 90% were seen once. The sample comprised peripheral blood. All receptors come from a woman in her sixties or seventies with acute or convalescent COVID-19.

V usage is TRBV20-1 and J usage is TRBJ1-1; possible D gene TRBD1, 5 bases. V lost 3 bases and J 2 bases, leaving 13 bases between the germline ends. The CDR3 extends over 14 amino acids. Germline CDR1 DFQATT, CDR2 SNEGSKA (reference sequence). As DNA, the CDR3 is TGCAGTGCTAGTAAACAGGTCATCAACACTGAAGCTTTCTTT. It translates to CSASKQVINTEAFF.

This clone has more than one count but fewer than ten. The rearrangement joins TRBV13 to TRBJ2-7; no clear D. Trimming removed 1 base at V and 1 base at J, with 8 bases between. The CDR3 length is 14 residues. Germline loops: CDR1 PRHDT, CDR2 FYEKMQ (reference sequence). The CDR3, as DNA: TGTGCCAGCAGCTTAGCCTCGTCTTCCTACGAGCAGTACTTC. Residues: CASSLASSSYEQYF.

This chain uses TRBV13 with TRBJ1-3, with TRBD1 matching over 8 bases. V was pared by 5 bases and J by 3 bases, with 9 bases of the junction left unmatched. The CDR3 is 16 amino acids. Germline CDR1 reads PRHDT; CDR2 reads FYEKMQ (reference sequence). The CDR3 spells CASSPADRANGNTIYF. The CDR3 DNA follows: TGTGCCAGCAGCCCCGCGGACAGGGCGAATGGAAACACCATATATTTT.

The chain joins TRBV2 to TRBJ2-1, with D perhaps matching TRBD1 (5 bases). Trimming left V 5 bases short and J 0 bases short, with 11 bases between. CDR1 is SNHLY, CDR2 FYNNEI, per germline. The CDR3 loop spans 15 amino acids. The CDR3 region is CASSKDRSSYNEQFF. DNA for the CDR3: TGTGCCAGCAGTAAAGACAGAAGCTCCTACAATGAGCAGTTCTTC. The whole variable domain, filled in from reference TRBV2 and TRBJ2-1, reads EPEVTQTPSHQVTQMGQEVILRCVPISNHLYFYWYRQILGQKVEFLVSFYNNEISEKSEIFDDQFSVERPDGSNFTLKIRSTKLEDSAMYFCASSKDRSSYNEQFFGPGTRLTVL.

A few counts support this clone. This sequence joins TRBV5-8 and TRBJ2-1; TRBD1 is a possible D gene (6 bases). This CDR3 has 17 residues. Trimming took off 7 bases at V and 6 bases at J, with 26 bases between the two ends. Germline loops: CDR1 SGHTS, CDR2 YDEGEE. For the CDR3, the DNA is TGTGCCAGCCCTTCACCCCCATGGGGGCGGAAGCCCAATGAGCAGTTCTTC. Its translation is CASPSPPWGRKPNEQFF.

The V gene is TRBV7-2, the J gene TRBJ2-3; D might be TRBD2 (6 bases). CDR1 SGHTA and CDR2 FQGNSA come from the germline V gene. This CDR3 has 13 residues. V was cut by 1 base and J by 5 bases, with 7 bases left in between. In nucleotides, the CDR3 is TGTGCCAGCAGCTTAGTGGGAGGAGATACGCAGTATTTT. It codes for CASSLVGGDTQYF.

The chain links TRBV11-3 to TRBJ1-3; D is possibly TRBD1 (5 bases). CDR1 and CDR2 (germline): SGHNT, YENEEA. Trimming removed 5 bases from V and 0 bases from J, with 14 bases in between. The CDR3 length is 16 residues. CDR3 nucleotide sequence: TGTGCCAGCAGCCAGCGGGACTTTATCTCTGGAAACACCATATATTTT. Amino acids: CASSQRDFISGNTIYF.

The chain joins TRBV5-1 to TRBJ2-7; 7 bases are shared with TRBD2. This CDR3 contains 14 residues. Per germline, CDR1 SGHRS and CDR2 YFSETQ. V shed 2 bases and J 4 bases; nucleotides not matched to a gene: 6. The CDR3 protein is CASSLIAGQYEQYF. The CDR3 bases are TGCGCCAGCAGCTTAATAGCGGGTCAATACGAGCAGTACTTC.

The chain is built from TRBV6-5 and TRBJ1-6; tentative D call: TRBD1 (5 bases). CDR1 MNHEY and CDR2 SVGAGI come from the germline V gene. This CDR3 has 12 residues. V was cut by 7 bases and J by 6 bases, with 7 bases left in between. This CDR3 reads CASNQGNSPLHF. CDR3 coding DNA: TGTGCCAGCAATCAGGGTAATTCACCCCTCCACTTT.

This clone occurred once. The chain is built from TRBV2 and TRBJ1-2, with 9 positions matching TRBD1. Germline assignment: CDR1 SNHLY and CDR2 FYNNEI. The J segment lost 8 bases and the V segment lost 0 bases, leaving 13 bases of the junction unmatched. The CDR3 loop spans 17 amino acids. CDR3 region: CASSEAVPGQGSRGYTF. The CDR3 bases are TGTGCCAGCAGTGAAGCAGTCCCGGGACAGGGATCACGAGGCTACACCTTC.

The chain joins TRBV6-1 to TRBJ2-7, with TRBD1 as a possible D gene (6 bases). This CDR3 has 12 amino acids. V lost 0 bases and J lost 6, with 6 bases in between. The V gene's germline CDR1 is MNHNS and CDR2 SASEGT. The DNA of the CDR3 is TGTGCCAGCAGTGAAGCAGGGGGCGAGCAGTACGTC. It yields the protein CASSEAGGEQYV.